This passage covers 20 T cell receptor beta chains from one sample sequenced in a study of cytomegalovirus exposure and HLA in healthy donors. Use of 60 Vbeta and 13 Jbeta primers characterized the PCR. Sequencing used immunoSEQ multiplex PCR; TCRdb keeps in-frame clones, though not all of them. The table has tens of thousands of clones, approximately 80% seen once; the top ten hold about a third. The sample consisted of PBMCs. The receptors were sampled from a man aged 45 to 65 in good health and CMV-seropositive.

This clone is deemed medium-sized. The chain employs TRBV19 and TRBJ1-2; D is uncertain. The V and J ends lost 6 bases and 1 base respectively, with 18 bases between them. Germline loops: CDR1 LNHDA, CDR2 SQIVND (reference sequence). The CDR3 has 16 amino acids. CDR3 in DNA: TGTGCCAGTAGCGTGGAGGCAGAAGCTATTAACTATGGCTACACCTTC. This encodes CASSVEAEAINYGYTF.

The chain employs TRBV5-4 and TRBJ2-3; TRBD1 agrees at 9 bases. Trimming took 4 bases from V and 4 from J; bases not matched to a gene: 10. Germline values: CDR1 SGHNT, CDR2 YYREEE (reference sequence). There are 16 residues in the CDR3. The CDR3: CASSPRGTGNSDTQYF. CDR3 in DNA: TGTGCCAGCAGCCCCCGCGGGACAGGGAACTCAGATACGCAGTATTTT.

This clone has a handful of counts. The gene calls are TRBV10-3 and TRBJ1-5; weak D call: TRBD1 (5 bases). The CDR3 sequence is 12 residues long. V was shortened by 10 bases and J by 5 bases, with 12 bases between the two germline ends. CDR1 is ENHRY and CDR2 is SYGVKD in the germline V gene. As DNA, the CDR3 is TGTGCCACCGGGGGTCTGCATCAGCCCCAGCATTTT. Protein: CATGGLHQPQHF.

V gene TRBV6-6 combines with J gene TRBJ1-5; D unclear. The CDR3 totals 15 residues. The germline V gene encodes CDR1 MNHNY and CDR2 SVGAGI (reference sequence). With 6 bases removed from V and 6 bases from J, the gap between germline ends came to 18 bases. The CDR3: CASSPGSLPGQPQHF. CDR3 in DNA: TGTGCCAGCAGCCCGGGATCCCTCCCCGGTCAGCCCCAGCATTTT.

The V gene is TRBV5-1, the J gene TRBJ1-2; 7 bases line up with TRBD1. Trimming cost V 3 bases and J 10 bases; bases outside gene matches: 6. CDR3 length: 12 amino acids. Germline assignment: CDR1 SGHRS and CDR2 YFSETQ. The CDR3 bases are TGCGCCAGCAGCTCCCCGACAGGGCTCTACACCTTC. Its protein product is CASSSPTGLYTF.

This clone was detected only once. The J gene is TRBJ1-5, the V gene TRBV6-1, with 10 bases aligning to TRBD1. CDR1 and CDR2 from the germline V gene are MNHNS and SASEGT. V dropped 2 bases and J dropped 5; count of bases not matched to a gene: 6. The CDR3 spans 16 residues. The CDR3 nucleotides read TGTGCCAGCAGTGAACTAGCGGGGACAGGGGATCAGCCCCAGCATTTT. The encoded protein is CASSELAGTGDQPQHF.

The rearrangement joins TRBV5-4 to TRBJ1-2; 8 bases agree with TRBD1. With V trimmed by 0 bases and J by 4 bases, 8 bases remained unmatched. This CDR3 contains 16 residues. Germline-derived CDR1 and CDR2 are SGHNT and YYREEE (reference sequence). The DNA for the CDR3 is TGTGCCAGCAGCTTGGGGCAGGGGGCGTGGGGCTATGGCTACACCTTC. Translation: CASSLGQGAWGYGYTF.

J is TRBJ2-7 and V is TRBV21-1; TRBD1 is the table's D call and was not checked against the DNA. TRBV21-1 is classified as a pseudogene. The CDR3 loop spans 14 amino acids. As DNA, the CDR3 is TGTGCCAGCAGCCTCCGGGACAGGGGCGGCGAGCAGTACTTC. Amino acid sequence: CASSLRDRGGEQYF.

A word on this clone: Other DNA sequences within the sample encode an identical CDR3. The gene calls are TRBV5-1 and TRBJ2-3; 12 positions match TRBD2. In germline, CDR1 is SGHRS, CDR2 YFSETQ. The CDR3 is 16 amino acids. The ends lost 2 bases at V and 3 bases at J; junction bases unmatched: 4. CDR3 sequence reads: CASSLRLAGVTDTQYF. Here the CDR3 DNA reads TGCGCCAGCAGCTTAAGACTAGCGGGAGTGACAGATACGCAGTATTTT.

In this sample, this clone turned up a few times. This chain connects TRBV5-4 to TRBJ1-6, with 9 bases matching TRBD1. Germline V gives CDR1 SGHNT, CDR2 YYREEE (reference sequence). V was pared by 3 bases and J by 9 bases, with 10 bases of the junction left unmatched. CDR3 length: 16 amino acids. In nucleotides, the CDR3 is TGTGCCAGCAGCTCCCGCGCCGGGACAGGGACTTCACCCCTCCACTTT. This encodes CASSSRAGTGTSPLHF.

The rearrangement links TRBV28 to TRBJ1-5; TRBD1 agrees at 8 bases. J lost 6 bases, V lost 6 bases, and 10 bases had no gene match. The CDR3 loop spans 15 amino acids. The germline gives CDR1 MDHEN, CDR2 SYDVKM. CDR3 nucleotide sequence: TGTGCCAGCAGACCGACAGGGGCAGTGAGTCAGCCCCAGCATTTT. The encoded protein is CASRPTGAVSQPQHF.

V usage is TRBV6-1 and J usage is TRBJ1-1, with a weak D call TRBD1 (6 bases). Germline V gene sequence: CDR1 MNHNS, CDR2 SASEGT. The CDR3 spans 13 residues. V lost 5 bases and J 4 bases, leaving 11 bases between the germline ends. The CDR3 sequence: CASSSQGTTEAFF. As DNA, the CDR3 is TGTGCCAGCAGTTCCCAGGGGACCACTGAAGCTTTCTTT.

The chain links TRBV18 to TRBJ1-2, with a tentative D call TRBD1 (5 bases). This CDR3 has 13 amino acids. Trimming pared 4 bases from V and 6 bases from J, leaving 12 bases between. Per the germline V gene, CDR1 is KGHSH and CDR2 is LQKENI. The CDR3, as DNA: TGTGCCAGCTCACTAACGACAGAGAATGGCTACACCTTC. Protein: CASSLTTENGYTF.

The V call is TRBV11-2, the J call TRBJ2-1; 10 bases line up with TRBD1. The CDR3 has 16 amino acids. The junction had 11 bases not matched to a gene; V was cut back by 5 bases and J by 7 bases. Germline CDR1 reads SGHAT; CDR2 reads FQNNGV. CDR3 residues: CASSPPGTGVTNEQFF. In DNA, the CDR3 is TGTGCCAGCAGCCCTCCCGGGACAGGGGTGACGAATGAGCAGTTCTTC.

As for this clone: The junction and the germline gene differ at one end; a read error may be behind it. The rearrangement links TRBV7-9 to TRBJ1-5, with D possibly being TRBD1 (5 bases). Germline V gene data show CDR1 as SEHNR and CDR2 as FQNEAQ (reference sequence). The CDR3 covers 13 residues. DNA of the CDR3: TGTTCCAGCAGCTTTCGGGGGTCGCAGCCCCAGCATTTT. This codes for CSSSFRGSQPQHF. Together with reference TRBV7-9 and TRBJ1-5, the CDR3 gives the full variable domain: DTGVSQNPRHKITKRGQNVTFRCDPISEHNRLYWYRQTLGQGPEFLTYFQNEAQLEKSRLLSDRFSAERPKGSFSTLEIQRTEQGDSAMYLCSSSFRGSQPQHFGDGTRLSIL.

The chain carries TRBV15 and TRBJ2-5; 9 positions match TRBD1. The germline gives CDR1 LNHNV, CDR2 YYDKDF (reference sequence). The CDR3 runs to 15 residues. J lost 4 bases, V lost 5 bases, and 8 bases had no gene match. The CDR3 reads CATSVWDREGETQYF. The CDR3 DNA is TGTGCCACCAGCGTCTGGGACAGGGAGGGAGAGACCCAGTACTTC.

The chain is built from TRBV7-2 and TRBJ2-7; D is unresolved. Germline lookup yields CDR1 SGHTA and CDR2 FQGNSA. V was pared by 4 bases and J by 2 bases, with 12 bases between. The CDR3 runs to 14 residues. The CDR3 DNA follows: TGTGCCAGCAGCTCTTCGATACTCACCTACGAGCAGTACTTC. Amino acids: CASSSSILTYEQYF.

The genes are TRBV19 and TRBJ1-1; no firm D call. The CDR3 sequence is 9 residues long. Germline V lookup: CDR1 LNHDA, CDR2 SQIVND (reference sequence). The V end was cut by 11 bases, the J end by 5 bases, with 6 bases between. The CDR3 is CAPGTEAFF. DNA of the CDR3: TGTGCCCCCGGGACTGAAGCTTTCTTT.

V usage is TRBV14 and J usage is TRBJ2-1; 11 bases line up with TRBD2. CDR3 length: 17 amino acids. Germline assignment: CDR1 SGHDN and CDR2 FVKESK. Losses at the gene ends were 1 base for V and 4 bases for J; bases not matched to a gene: 6. CDR3 coding DNA: TGTGCCAGCAGCCAAGTGGGGGGACTAGCGGAATACAATGAGCAGTTCTTC. This encodes CASSQVGGLAEYNEQFF. Full variable domain (outside the CDR3, taken from reference TRBV14 and TRBJ2-1): EAGVTQFPSHSVIEKGQTVTLRCDPISGHDNLYWYRRVMGKEIKFLLHFVKESKQDESGMPNNRFLAERTGGTYSTLKVQPAELEDSGVYFCASSQVGGLAEYNEQFFGPGTRLTVL.

The gene calls are TRBV7-8 and TRBJ1-1; D not resolved. CDR3 length: 16 residues. V was clipped by 1 base and J by 4 bases, with 16 bases between them. The germline gives CDR1 SGHVS, CDR2 FQNEAQ. As DNA, the CDR3 is TGTGCCAGCAGCTTAGGGGTATCTTCTAGCCTCACTGAAGCTTTCTTT. Its translation is CASSLGVSSSLTEAFF.